This T cell receptor (beta chain) was identified during a study of tumor-infiltrating lymphocytes in primary liver carcinoma. Looking at the study overall: The tumors, T1-T3 N0M0 lesions, were about 4.2 to 11 cm across. Per sample, productive TCRbeta reads numbered roughly 3.65 to 8 million, similar across tissue types.

This clonotype has ten or more counts. Using a constant-region primer together with ProtoScript II reverse transcriptase, TCR beta cDNA was made from about 500 ng of total RNA. Libraries covering TCR beta were generated through three nested multiplex PCR rounds (using a slightly modified ARM-PCR). In TCRdb, the multiplex PCR reads were re-called with MiXCR into one record per CDR3 protein. The sample contains 90,000 to 150,000 distinct CDR3 sequences, around 70% of which appear only once. RNA and DNA were co-extracted from approximately 20-30 mg of unsorted bulk tissue. Patients' primary liver carcinoma was surgically resected. Chronic HBV infection, which was untreated, was present in the patients. The source of this sequence is a woman between 55 and 75 years old with primary liver carcinoma and hepatitis B virus infection. The sample was tumor-adjacent normal liver tissue.

Written as DNA, the CDR3 is TGCAGCGCCCCACCCCCAGGGCTGCCCACAGATACGCAGTATTTT. As protein: CSAPPPGLPTDTQYF. This chain links TRBV29-1 with TRBJ2-3; tentative D call: TRBD1 (5 bases). CDR3 length: 15 residues. Germline values: CDR1 SQVTM, CDR2 ANQGSEA. V dropped 7 bases and J dropped 2 bases, with 19 bases sitting between them.